The clone carrying this T cell receptor beta chain was seen only a few times. Its antigen is not known. V shed 0 bases, J shed 1 base, and the junction held 8 bases outside the gene matches. Germline V gene data show CDR1 as LGHNA and CDR2 as YNFKEQ. This CDR3 region has 17 residues. These data are taken from a study of cytomegalovirus exposure and HLA in healthy donors. Vbeta (60) and Jbeta (13) primers were used in the PCR. Assay used: immunoSEQ multiplex PCR; TCRdb lists only in-frame clones, some missing. The sample contains some 99,000 clones, 69% of which appear only once. General observations from the study: Most subjects' HLA-A and HLA-B alleles were reportedly predicted from TCR beta sequences.

V is TRBV4-2 and J is TRBJ2-7; TRBD2 matches 8 bases. Sample: PBMCs. The clonotype originates from a woman between 65 and 79 years old in good health and CMV-seropositive. The CDR3 sequence: CASSQDRLASGSYEQYF. DNA for the CDR3: TGTGCCAGCAGCCAAGACCGTCTGGCTAGCGGGTCCTACGAGCAGTACTTC.